A selection of T cell receptor beta chains follows, all from one sample in a study of blood T cells in healthy people across ages. TCRdb re-derived calls from the 5' RACE reads in MiXCR, one entry per CDR3 protein. The table shows 710,000 or so distinct CDR3 sequences, with 32% occurring only once. Sequencing was carried out using blood. These receptors were taken from an elderly woman in good health. Both conserved end residues are trimmed from each CDR3.

j_gene	v_gene	CDR3aa
TRBJ1-1	TRBV6-6	ASRGAGMNTEAF
TRBJ2-3	TRBV30	AWTRGVTTDTQY
TRBJ2-7	TRBV9	ASSVADSLGYEQY
TRBJ2-1	TRBV4-1	ASSQDQRGYNEQF
TRBJ2-1	TRBV12-3/TRBV12-4	ASSLVQGRRNEQF
TRBJ2-5	TRBV7-2	ASSLDRGTETQY
TRBJ2-2	TRBV6-1	ASSEASGTGELF
TRBJ2-5	TRBV18	ASSPQGQETQY
TRBJ2-5	TRBV6-6	ASSKEIQETQY
TRBJ1-2	TRBV12-3/TRBV12-4	ASSPRDSPNYGYT
TRBJ1-2	TRBV9	ASSGTPGTAFNYGYT
TRBJ1-5	TRBV7-2	ASSLVGTGLVSNQPQH
TRBJ1-2	TRBV5-1	ASSLDRGTGYT
TRBJ1-4	TRBV20-1	SAIEKKLF
TRBJ2-7	TRBV7-2	ASSLSGGGYNEQY
TRBJ1-1	TRBV2	ASRRDILNTEAF
TRBJ1-2	TRBV2	ASREAWTGRGYT
TRBJ1-2	TRBV7-9	ASSYETARGGYT
TRBJ2-1	TRBV5-1	ASSLFGSAQF
TRBJ2-3	TRBV6-2/TRBV6-3	ASSYFQPDTQY
TRBJ2-7	TRBV18	ASSPGQGRSYEQY